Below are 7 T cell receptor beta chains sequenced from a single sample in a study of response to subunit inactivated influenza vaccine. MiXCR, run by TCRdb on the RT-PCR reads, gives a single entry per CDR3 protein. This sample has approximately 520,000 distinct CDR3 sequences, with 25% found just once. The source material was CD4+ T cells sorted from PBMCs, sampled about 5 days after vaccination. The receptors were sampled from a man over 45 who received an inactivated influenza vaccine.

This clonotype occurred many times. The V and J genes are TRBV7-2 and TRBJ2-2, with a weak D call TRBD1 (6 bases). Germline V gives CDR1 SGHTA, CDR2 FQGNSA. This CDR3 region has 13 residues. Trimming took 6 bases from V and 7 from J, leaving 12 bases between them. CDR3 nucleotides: TGTGCCAGCAGTAGGGGGAAAGGCGGGGAGCTGTTTTTT. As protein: CASSRGKGGELFF.

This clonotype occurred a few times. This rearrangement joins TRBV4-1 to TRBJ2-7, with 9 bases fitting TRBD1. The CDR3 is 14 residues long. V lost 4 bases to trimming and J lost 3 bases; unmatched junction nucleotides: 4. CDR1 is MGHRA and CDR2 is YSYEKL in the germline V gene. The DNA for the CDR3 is TGCGCCAGCAGCCGGGGACAGGGTAACTACGAGCAGTACTTC. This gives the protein CASSRGQGNYEQYF.

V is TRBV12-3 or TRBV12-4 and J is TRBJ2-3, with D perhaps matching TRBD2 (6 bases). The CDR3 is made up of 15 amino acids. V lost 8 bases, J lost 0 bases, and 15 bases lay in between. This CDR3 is CASAGGGISTDTQYF. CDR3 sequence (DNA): TGTGCCAGCGCCGGTGGGGGGATTAGCACAGATACGCAGTATTTT.

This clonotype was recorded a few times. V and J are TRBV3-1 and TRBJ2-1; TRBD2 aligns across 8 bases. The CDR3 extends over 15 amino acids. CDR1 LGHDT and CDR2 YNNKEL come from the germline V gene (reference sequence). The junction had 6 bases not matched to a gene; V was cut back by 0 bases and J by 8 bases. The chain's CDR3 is CASSQERGLVDEQFF. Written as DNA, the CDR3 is TGTGCCAGCAGCCAAGAGAGGGGACTAGTCGATGAGCAGTTCTTC.

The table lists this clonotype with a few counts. The CDR3 coding sequence is TGTGCCAGCAGTGGCGGGACTGAGAACTATGGCTACACCTTC. It specifies CASSGGTENYGYTF. The V and J genes are TRBV12-3 or TRBV12-4 and TRBJ1-2; D may be TRBD1 (5 bases). CDR3 length: 14 amino acids. With 5 bases removed from V and 2 bases from J, the gap between germline ends came to 12 bases.

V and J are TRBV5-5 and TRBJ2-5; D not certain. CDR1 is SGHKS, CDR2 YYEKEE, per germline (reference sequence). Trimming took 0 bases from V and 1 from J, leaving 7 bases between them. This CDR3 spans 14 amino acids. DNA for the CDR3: TGTGCCAGCAGCTTGGGACACCTCCAAGAGACCCAGTACTTC. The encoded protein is CASSLGHLQETQYF.

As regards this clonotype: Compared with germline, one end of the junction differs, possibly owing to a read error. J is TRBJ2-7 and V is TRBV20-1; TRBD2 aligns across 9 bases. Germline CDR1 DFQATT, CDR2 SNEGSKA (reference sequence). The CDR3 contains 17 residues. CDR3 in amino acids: CCARDLSTSGPSYEQYF. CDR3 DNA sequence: TGCTGTGCTAGAGATCTCTCCACTAGCGGGCCCTCCTACGAGCAGTACTTC.